This is a list of T cell receptor beta chains from one sample in a study of blood T cells in healthy people across ages. Via MiXCR, TCRdb re-called the 5' RACE reads, giving one row per CDR3 protein. The sample records about 800,000 distinct CDR3 sequences, roughly 25% being singletons. The same sample was also studied in work on T cells of mothers and their children.

Specimen: blood. Receptors originate from a boy aged 5-17 years in good health. Both conserved end residues are part of each CDR3. Each record gives: V gene, J gene, clone size, D gene, CDR3 DNA, CDR3 protein. D genes are given only for firm matches. The size of a clone is reported for some rows only, either as once, few or many, or as a class for expanded clones.

V: TRBV4-3
J: TRBJ1-3
size: .
D: .
DNA: TGCGCCAGCAGCCAAGATCAAGGAAACACCATATATTTT
CDR3: CASSQDQGNTIYF

V: TRBV6-1
J: TRBJ1-2
size: .
D: .
DNA: TGTGCCAGCAGCTTGGACGGACAGTACCTCTATGGCTACACCTTC
CDR3: CASSLDGQYLYGYTF

V: TRBV4-3
J: TRBJ1-4
size: few
D: TRBD1
DNA: TGCGCCAGCAGCCCAGGGATCGGACAGGGAAATGAAAAACTGTTTTTT
CDR3: CASSPGIGQGNEKLFF

V: TRBV7-8
J: TRBJ1-1
size: .
D: .
DNA: TGTGCCAGCAGCTTCGGAGCAGCTACACAGAACACTGAAGCTTTCTTT
CDR3: CASSFGAATQNTEAFF

V: TRBV5-4
J: TRBJ2-3
size: few
D: TRBD1
DNA: TGTGCCAGCAGCCCGGGACAGGGGGAAGCAGATACGCAGTATTTT
CDR3: CASSPGQGEADTQYF

V: TRBV25-1
J: TRBJ2-7
size: .
D: TRBD1
DNA: TGTGCCAGCAGTGAAACCCGGACAGGGTCCTACGAGCAGTACTTC
CDR3: CASSETRTGSYEQYF

V: TRBV5-1
J: TRBJ2-1
size: .
D: TRBD2
DNA: TGCGCCAGCAGCTTGGGGGCGGGAGGCTCCTACAATGAGCAGTTCTTC
CDR3: CASSLGAGGSYNEQFF

V: TRBV4-1
J: TRBJ2-1
size: few
D: TRBD2
DNA: TGCGCCAGCAGCCAAGAGGGGACTAGCGCCTACAATGAGCAGTTCTTC
CDR3: CASSQEGTSAYNEQFF

V: TRBV24-1
J: TRBJ1-5
size: .
D: .
DNA: TGTGCCACCAGCCTAGGGGCAGGACAGCCCCAGCATTTT
CDR3: CATSLGAGQPQHF

V: TRBV20-1
J: TRBJ2-3
size: .
D: .
DNA: TGCAGTGCTAGAGAACCCCCAAGCACAGATACGCAGTATTTT
CDR3: CSAREPPSTDTQYF

V: TRBV7-3
J: TRBJ2-5
size: few
D: .
DNA: TGTGCCAGCAGCTTAAACGGGGTCGAGGAGACCCAGTACTTC
CDR3: CASSLNGVEETQYF

V: TRBV7-8
J: TRBJ1-4
size: .
D: .
DNA: TGTGCCAGCAGCTCCTTGGGGGAAACTAATGAAAAACTGTTTTTT
CDR3: CASSSLGETNEKLFF

V: TRBV12-5
J: TRBJ2-7
size: .
D: TRBD1
DNA: TGTGCTAGTGGTCCGGGGACAGGGTACGACGAGCAGTACTTC
CDR3: CASGPGTGYDEQYF

V: TRBV27
J: TRBJ1-2
size: .
D: .
DNA: TGTGCCAGCAGGCCAGGTGGTCGGGTGCGAGTAGACTATGGCTACACCTTC
CDR3: CASRPGGRVRVDYGYTF

V: TRBV11-2
J: TRBJ1-1
size: many
D: .
DNA: TGTGCCAGCAGCAAAAACACTGAAGCTTTCTTT
CDR3: CASSKNTEAFF

V: TRBV7-9
J: TRBJ2-3
size: .
D: .
DNA: TGTGCCAGCAGCCCCTGGGGGCCTAGCACAGATACGCAGTATTTT
CDR3: CASSPWGPSTDTQYF

V: TRBV6-6
J: TRBJ2-7
size: few
D: .
DNA: TGTGCCAGCAGTTCCTGGGACACAGCCTACGAGCAGTACTTC
CDR3: CASSSWDTAYEQYF

V: TRBV7-8
J: TRBJ2-7
size: .
D: TRBD2
DNA: TGTGCCAGCAGGGGGACTAGCGGTCCCTACGAGCAGTACTTC
CDR3: CASRGTSGPYEQYF

V: TRBV7-8
J: TRBJ1-3
size: many
D: .
DNA: TGTGCCAGCAGCCGCTCCGGGACAACCAACACCATATATTTT
CDR3: CASSRSGTTNTIYF

V: TRBV6-2/TRBV6-3
J: TRBJ2-2
size: .
D: .
DNA: TGTGCCAGCACGGGACAAGAGAACACCGGGGAGCTGTTTTTT
CDR3: CASTGQENTGELFF

V: TRBV7-8
J: TRBJ1-1
size: once
D: .
DNA: TGTGCCAGCAGCTTAGAAGCAGGCCGGGGGTGGGCTTTCTTT
CDR3: CASSLEAGRGWAFF

V: TRBV14
J: TRBJ2-3
size: .
D: .
DNA: TGTGCCAGCAGCCAAGATTCGGCACCAGATACGCAGTATTTT
CDR3: CASSQDSAPDTQYF

V: TRBV2
J: TRBJ2-3
size: .
D: .
DNA: TGTGCCAGCACTGGATATTCCGGCACAGATACGCAGTATTTT
CDR3: CASTGYSGTDTQYF

V: TRBV7-9
J: TRBJ2-1
size: .
D: .
DNA: TGTGCCAGCAGCCCCGCATATGAGCAGTTCTTC
CDR3: CASSPAYEQFF

V: TRBV12-3/TRBV12-4
J: TRBJ2-7
size: .
D: TRBD1
DNA: TGTGCCAGCAGTTTAGCGCTGGCAGGGGGCTTCGACGAGCAGTACTTC
CDR3: CASSLALAGGFDEQYF

V: TRBV6-6
J: TRBJ1-2
size: .
D: .
DNA: TGTGCCAGCAGTTACGGTCAGGTAGATGGCTACACCTTC
CDR3: CASSYGQVDGYTF

V: TRBV6-4
J: TRBJ2-3
size: few
D: .
DNA: TGTGCCAGCAGTCTGGACCATGGAGATACGCAGTATTTT
CDR3: CASSLDHGDTQYF

V: TRBV20-1
J: TRBJ2-1
size: few
D: TRBD1
DNA: TGCAGTGCTAGTCGACAGGGTCCCTACAATGAGCAGTTCTTC
CDR3: CSASRQGPYNEQFF

V: TRBV6-2/TRBV6-3
J: TRBJ2-5
size: .
D: TRBD2
DNA: TGTGCCAGCAGTTATTACCCGGGAGGTCAAGAGACCCAGTACTTC
CDR3: CASSYYPGGQETQYF

V: TRBV25-1
J: TRBJ2-5
size: .
D: .
DNA: TGTGCCAGCAGTGACTTGGGGGAGACCCAGTACTTC
CDR3: CASSDLGETQYF

V: TRBV12-3/TRBV12-4
J: TRBJ1-4
size: few
D: .
DNA: TGTGCCAGCAGTTTATCAGGTCATCTGTTTTTT
CDR3: CASSLSGHLFF

V: TRBV2
J: TRBJ1-5
size: .
D: .
DNA: TGTGCCAGCAGTGGTGGACAGTCGCAGCCCCTGCATTTT
CDR3: CASSGGQSQPLHF

V: TRBV10-3
J: TRBJ2-3
size: few
D: TRBD2
DNA: TGTGCCACCGCGGGAGGGGAGGGTATCGCAGATACGCAGTATTTT
CDR3: CATAGGEGIADTQYF

V: TRBV4-3
J: TRBJ2-3
size: few
D: TRBD2
DNA: TGCGCCAGCAGCCAAGACGGGACTAGCGGCACGGATACGCAGTATTTT
CDR3: CASSQDGTSGTDTQYF

V: TRBV2
J: TRBJ1-2
size: .
D: .
DNA: TGTGCCAGCAGGATGGGCCAGTATGGCTACACCTTC
CDR3: CASRMGQYGYTF

V: TRBV25-1
J: TRBJ2-2
size: few
D: .
DNA: TGTGCCAGCAGTGAGTTCGACTGGGCCGGGACCGGGGAGCTGTTTTTT
CDR3: CASSEFDWAGTGELFF

V: TRBV12-3/TRBV12-4
J: TRBJ1-1
size: few
D: .
DNA: TGTGCCAGCAGTTTACTGGGTGCCAGTGCTGAAGCTTTCTTT
CDR3: CASSLLGASAEAFF

V: TRBV25-1
J: TRBJ2-1
size: few
D: .
DNA: TGTGCCAGCAGTGGATTTACAGGGTCCTACAATGAGCAGTTCTTC
CDR3: CASSGFTGSYNEQFF

V: TRBV29-1
J: TRBJ1-2
size: .
D: .
DNA: TGCAGCGTTGCGGGGGGAGGAGGCTACACCTTC
CDR3: CSVAGGGGYTF

V: TRBV7-2
J: TRBJ1-2
size: .
D: .
DNA: TGTGCCAGCAGCTTAGACAGGGCCAGCTATGGCTACACCTTC
CDR3: CASSLDRASYGYTF

V: TRBV5-8
J: TRBJ1-4
size: .
D: .
DNA: TGTGCCAGCAGCTTGCTGGGGGCGTCGGGAAAACTGTTTTTT
CDR3: CASSLLGASGKLFF

V: TRBV4-3
J: TRBJ1-4
size: many
D: .
DNA: TGCGCCAGCAGCCAAGAGAGGACAGTGGGGAAACTGTTTTTT
CDR3: CASSQERTVGKLFF